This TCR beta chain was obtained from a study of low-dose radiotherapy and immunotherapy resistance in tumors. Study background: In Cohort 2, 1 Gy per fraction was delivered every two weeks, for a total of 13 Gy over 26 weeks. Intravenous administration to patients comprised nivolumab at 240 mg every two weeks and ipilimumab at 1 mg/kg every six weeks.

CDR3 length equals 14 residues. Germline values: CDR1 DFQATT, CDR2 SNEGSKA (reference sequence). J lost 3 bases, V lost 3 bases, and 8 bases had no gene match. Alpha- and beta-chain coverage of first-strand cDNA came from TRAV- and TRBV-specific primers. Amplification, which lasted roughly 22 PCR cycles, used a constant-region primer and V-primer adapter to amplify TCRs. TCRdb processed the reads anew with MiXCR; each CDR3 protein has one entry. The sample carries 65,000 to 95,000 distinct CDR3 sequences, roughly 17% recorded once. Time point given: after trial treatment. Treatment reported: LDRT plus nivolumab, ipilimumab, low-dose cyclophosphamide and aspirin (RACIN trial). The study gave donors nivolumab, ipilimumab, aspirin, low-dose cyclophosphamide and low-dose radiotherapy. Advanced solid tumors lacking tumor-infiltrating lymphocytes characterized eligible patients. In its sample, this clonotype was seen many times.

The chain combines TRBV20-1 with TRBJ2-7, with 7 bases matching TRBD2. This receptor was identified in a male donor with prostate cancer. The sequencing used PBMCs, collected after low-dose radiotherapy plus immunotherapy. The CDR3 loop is CSARNPGEGYEQYF. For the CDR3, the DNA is TGCAGTGCTAGGAATCCGGGGGAGGGCTACGAGCAGTACTTC.